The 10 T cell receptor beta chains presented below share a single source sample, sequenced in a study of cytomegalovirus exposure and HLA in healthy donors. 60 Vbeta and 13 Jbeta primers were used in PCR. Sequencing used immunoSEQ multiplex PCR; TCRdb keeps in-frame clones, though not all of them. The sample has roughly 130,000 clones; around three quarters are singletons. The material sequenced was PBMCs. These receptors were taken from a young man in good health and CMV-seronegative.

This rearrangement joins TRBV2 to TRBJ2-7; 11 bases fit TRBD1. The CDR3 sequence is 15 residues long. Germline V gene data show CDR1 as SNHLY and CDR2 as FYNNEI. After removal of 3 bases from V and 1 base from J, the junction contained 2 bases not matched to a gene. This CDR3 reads CASSDGTGGSYEQYV. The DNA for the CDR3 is TGTGCCAGCAGTGATGGGACAGGGGGTTCCTACGAGCAGTACGTC.

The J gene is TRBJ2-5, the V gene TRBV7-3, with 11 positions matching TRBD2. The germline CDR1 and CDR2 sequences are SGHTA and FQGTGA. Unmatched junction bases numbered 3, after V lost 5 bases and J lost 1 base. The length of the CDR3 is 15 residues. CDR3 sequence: CASSVTSGGQETQYF. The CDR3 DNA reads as TGTGCCAGCAGCGTCACTAGCGGGGGCCAAGAGACCCAGTACTTC.

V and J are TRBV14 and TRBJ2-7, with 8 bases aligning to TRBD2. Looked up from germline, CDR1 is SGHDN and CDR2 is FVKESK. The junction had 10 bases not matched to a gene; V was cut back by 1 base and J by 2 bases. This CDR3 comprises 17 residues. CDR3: CASSQGLTSGRPYEQYF. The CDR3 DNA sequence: TGTGCCAGCAGCCAAGGGCTTACTAGCGGACGCCCCTACGAGCAGTACTTC.

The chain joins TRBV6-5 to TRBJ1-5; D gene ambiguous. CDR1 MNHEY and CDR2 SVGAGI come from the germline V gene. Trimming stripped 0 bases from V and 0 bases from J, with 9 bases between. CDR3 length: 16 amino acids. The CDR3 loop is CASSYSRAASNQPQHF. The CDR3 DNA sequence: TGTGCCAGCAGTTACTCGAGGGCGGCTAGCAATCAGCCCCAGCATTTT.

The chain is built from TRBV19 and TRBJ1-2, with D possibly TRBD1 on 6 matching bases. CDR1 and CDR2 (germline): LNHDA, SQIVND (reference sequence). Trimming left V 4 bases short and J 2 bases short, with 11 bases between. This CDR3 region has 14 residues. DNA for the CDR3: TGTGCCAGTAGTACAACTACAGGGAACTATGGCTACACCTTC. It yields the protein CASSTTTGNYGYTF.

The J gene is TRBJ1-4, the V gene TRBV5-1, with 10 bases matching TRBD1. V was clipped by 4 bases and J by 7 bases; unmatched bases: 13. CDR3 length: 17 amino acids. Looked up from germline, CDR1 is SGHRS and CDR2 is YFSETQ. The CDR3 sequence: CASSPGQGVVYVEKLFF. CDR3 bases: TGCGCCAGCAGCCCCGGACAGGGGGTTGTGTACGTTGAAAAACTGTTTTTT.

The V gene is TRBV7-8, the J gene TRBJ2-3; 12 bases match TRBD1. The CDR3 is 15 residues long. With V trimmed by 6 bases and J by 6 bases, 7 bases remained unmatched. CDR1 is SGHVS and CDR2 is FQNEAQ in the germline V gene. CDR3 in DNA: TGTGCCAGCAGAAGGGGACAGGGGGCGGGTGATACGCAGTATTTT. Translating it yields CASRRGQGAGDTQYF.

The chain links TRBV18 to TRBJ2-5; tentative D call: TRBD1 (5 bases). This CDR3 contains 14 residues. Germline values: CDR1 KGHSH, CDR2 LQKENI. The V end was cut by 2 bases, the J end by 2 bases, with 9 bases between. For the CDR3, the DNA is TGTGCCAGCTCACCAGGTAACAGGCAAGAGACCCAGTACTTC. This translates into CASSPGNRQETQYF.

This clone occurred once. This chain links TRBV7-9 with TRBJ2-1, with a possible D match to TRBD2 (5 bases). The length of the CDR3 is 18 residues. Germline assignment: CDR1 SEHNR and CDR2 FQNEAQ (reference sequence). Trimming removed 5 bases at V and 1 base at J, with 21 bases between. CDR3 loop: CASSAPASGPFSYNEQFF. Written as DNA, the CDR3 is TGTGCCAGCAGCGCCCCCGCCAGCGGTCCATTTTCCTACAATGAGCAGTTCTTC.

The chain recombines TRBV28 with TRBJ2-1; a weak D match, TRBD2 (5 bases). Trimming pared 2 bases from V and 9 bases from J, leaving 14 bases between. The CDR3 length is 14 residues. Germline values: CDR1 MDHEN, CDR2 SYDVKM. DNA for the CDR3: TGTGCCAGCAGTTTAAGGCTAGGACTCCCTGAGCAGTTCTTC. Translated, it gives CASSLRLGLPEQFF.